This T cell receptor beta chain was captured by sequencing in a study of shared clonotypes between healthy human individuals. As for the study in general: The donor group consisted of a couple of women and three men, aged 18 to 49.

Germline CDR1 and CDR2: MDHEN and SYDVKM. This CDR3 contains 15 residues. Trimming removed 6 bases from V and 4 bases from J, with 19 bases in between. CD45RO-negative cells were positively selected for CCR7, leaving out terminally differentiated effector memory CD45RA+ cells. Template for every sorted-subset replicate PCR totaled approximately 0.2 ug DNA, around 33,000 T cell genomes. Here immunoSEQ multiplex PCR was the method, and the copy in TCRdb shows in-frame clones only, minus some. The sample records about 2.1 million clones, roughly 91% being singletons. What was sequenced was naive CD8+ T cells from PBMCs. The clonotype originates from a man aged 18-30 years in good health. Some clones in this sample may be carry-over from other donors' samples. The V and J genes are TRBV28 and TRBJ2-7; D possibly matches TRBD1 or TRBD2 (5 bases each). CDR3 amino acids: CASRRLGARAYEQYF. The DNA of the CDR3 is TGTGCCAGCAGGCGCCTCGGGGCCCGGGCATACGAGCAGTACTTC.